This T cell receptor beta chain was captured in a study of identical twins' blood T cells. A previously described protocol, modified, built RNA-based TCR cDNA libraries. TCRdb fed the 5' RACE reads into MiXCR, producing one record per CDR3 protein. The sample contains 300,000 to 450,000 distinct CDR3 sequences, around 30% of which appear only once. Only one count was recorded for this clonotype. The ends were cut back, 4 bases at V and 3 bases at J, with 16 bases in the middle. Germline V gene data show CDR1 as ENHRY and CDR2 as SYGVKD. The length of the CDR3 is 16 residues. What was sequenced was PBMCs. This chain uses TRBV10-3 with TRBJ1-5; no definite D call. The receptor was isolated from a woman aged 18-49 years in good health. The CDR3 DNA follows: TGTGCCATCAGTGGGCTGGGTGGCAGACACAATCAGCCCCAGCATTTT. It translates to CAISGLGGRHNQPQHF.